Below, 32 T cell receptor beta chains from the same sample are listed, as sequenced in a study of post-analysis software for immune sequencing data. Study-level findings and limits: Patients used roughly five TRBV segments, including TRBV5-6, TRBV5-1 and TRBV20-1, more often than controls.

Researchers reported that TCR beta cDNA libraries carried unique molecular identifiers. Each CDR3 protein gets one entry after TCRdb re-called the PCR reads with MiXCR. The sample yields around 700,000 distinct CDR3 sequences, roughly three fifths seen once. The antigens these receptors bind are not known. Sequenced material: blood. The receptors derive from a girl aged 2 to 10 with multiple sclerosis.

The chain has TRBV20-1 and TRBJ1-4; 11 bases are a match to TRBD1. CDR1 and CDR2 from the germline V gene are DFQATT and SNEGSKA (reference sequence). The CDR3 extends over 15 amino acids. With 6 bases clipped from V and 7 bases from J, the junction kept 10 bases outside the gene matches. CDR3 bases: TGCAGTGCCATATCGCCGGGACAGGGGGTTGAAAAACTGTTTTTT. This encodes CSAISPGQGVEKLFF.

This clonotype was observed a handful of times. The chain recombines TRBV5-5 with TRBJ2-1; D is perhaps TRBD2 (5 bases). The germline CDR1 and CDR2 sequences are SGHKS and YYEKEE (reference sequence). V lost 0 bases and J 6 bases, leaving 13 bases between the germline ends. This CDR3 is 15 amino acids long. The CDR3 here is CASSLELVWANEQFF. The CDR3 DNA sequence: TGTGCCAGCAGCTTGGAACTAGTATGGGCCAATGAGCAGTTCTTC. Full variable domain (missing parts from reference TRBV5-5 and TRBJ2-1): DAGVTQSPTHLIKTRGQQVTLRCSPISGHKSVSWYQQVLGQGPQFIFQYYEKEERGRGNFPDRFSARQFPNYSSELNVNALLLGDSALYLCASSLELVWANEQFFGPGTRLTVL.

This chain connects TRBV29-1 to TRBJ2-5; D not resolved. This CDR3 is 14 amino acids long. Germline lookup yields CDR1 SQVTM and CDR2 ANQGSEA. Trimming stripped 3 bases from V and 2 bases from J, with 13 bases between. CDR3 DNA: TGCAGCGTTGACGAAGGTGCGCTTCAAGAGACCCAGTACTTC. Protein product: CSVDEGALQETQYF.

This clonotype was found a few times. The chain is built from TRBV5-1 and TRBJ2-1; no clear D. V was shortened by 4 bases and J by 8 bases, with 19 bases between the two germline ends. This CDR3 contains 15 residues. Germline-derived CDR1 and CDR2 are SGHRS and YFSETQ. CDR3 bases: TGCGCCAGCAGCCCCGCCGACGTGTGGCGTGATGAGCAGTTCTTC. Its translation: CASSPADVWRDEQFF.

The gene calls are TRBV5-1 and TRBJ2-7; possibly TRBD1 for D (6 bases). Germline CDR1 is SGHRS and CDR2 is YFSETQ. CDR3 length: 14 residues. The germline V and J ends were trimmed by 0 bases and 3 bases, with 10 bases remaining between them. Here the CDR3 reads CASSLVGANYEQYF. CDR3 sequence (DNA): TGCGCCAGCAGCTTGGTGGGGGCAAACTACGAGCAGTACTTC.

The chain links TRBV7-2 to TRBJ2-1, with 9 bases aligning to TRBD2. CDR1 is SGHTA, CDR2 FQGNSA, per germline. Losses at the gene ends were 1 base for V and 8 bases for J; bases not matched to a gene: 6. This CDR3 is built from 15 residues. In DNA, the CDR3 is TGTGCCAGCAGCTTAGGCGGGGGGGCATGGGATGAGCAGTTCTTC. It encodes CASSLGGGAWDEQFF.

The chain joins TRBV4-1 to TRBJ2-7, with TRBD2 as a possible D gene (6 bases). V lost 1 base and J 0 bases, leaving 13 bases between the germline ends. The CDR3 is 16 amino acids. Germline assignment: CDR1 MGHRA and CDR2 YSYEKL. The CDR3 protein is CASSQALSGSSYEQYF. The DNA for the CDR3 is TGCGCCAGCAGCCAAGCATTGTCCGGGAGCTCCTACGAGCAGTACTTC.

The chain has TRBV5-1 and TRBJ2-5; TRBD1 might be the D (5 bases). The germline V gene has CDR1 SGHRS and CDR2 YFSETQ. The V end lost 0 bases, the J end lost 2 bases, and 14 bases lay between the germline ends. The CDR3 extends over 16 amino acids. Here the CDR3 reads CASSLEGAKRQETQYF. The CDR3 coding sequence is TGCGCCAGCAGCTTGGAAGGGGCGAAGAGGCAAGAGACCCAGTACTTC.

This sequence joins TRBV5-1 and TRBJ2-6; D uncertain. Germline-derived CDR1 and CDR2 are SGHRS and YFSETQ. Trimming stripped 6 bases from V and 1 base from J, with 8 bases between. This CDR3 has 14 residues. The CDR3 is CASNVLSGANVLTF. The CDR3 nucleotides read TGCGCCAGCAACGTGTTGTCTGGGGCCAACGTCCTGACTTTC.

This chain connects TRBV20-1 to TRBJ1-5, with a weak D call TRBD1 (6 bases). Per the germline V gene, CDR1 is DFQATT and CDR2 is SNEGSKA (reference sequence). This CDR3 comprises 15 residues. V gave up 1 base and J gave up 5 bases, with 15 bases separating them. CDR3 in amino acids: CSARAQGREYQPQHF. CDR3 in DNA: TGCAGTGCTAGAGCACAGGGTCGTGAATATCAGCCCCAGCATTTT.

V gene TRBV20-1 combines with J gene TRBJ2-1; 10 nucleotides match TRBD2. Trimming cost V 6 bases and J 9 bases; bases outside gene matches: 11. The germline gives CDR1 DFQATT, CDR2 SNEGSKA (reference sequence). There are 14 residues in the CDR3. The CDR3 reads CSATSSGSSSEQFF. DNA of the CDR3: TGCAGTGCGACTTCTAGCGGGAGTAGCAGTGAGCAGTTCTTC.

This chain joins TRBV12-3 or TRBV12-4 and TRBJ2-1; maybe TRBD2 (6 bases). The V end lost 6 bases, the J end lost 15 bases, and 21 bases lay between the germline ends. The CDR3 totals 13 residues. This chain's CDR3 is CASSLFSGVPRFF. Written as DNA, the CDR3 is TGTGCCAGCAGCCTATTCTCGGGGGTCCCCCGGTTCTTC.

The V gene is TRBV5-1, the J gene TRBJ1-2, with TRBD1 matching over 8 bases. Germline V lookup: CDR1 SGHRS, CDR2 YFSETQ. This CDR3 has 16 amino acids. V was pared by 10 bases and J by 2 bases, with 16 bases of the junction left unmatched. The CDR3 sequence is CAGYGVDDRGNYGYTF. DNA for the CDR3: TGCGCCGGGTATGGGGTCGATGACAGGGGCAACTATGGCTACACCTTC.

The chain joins TRBV29-1 to TRBJ2-6; 7 positions agree with TRBD1. Germline V gene lookup returns CDR1 SQVTM and CDR2 ANQGSEA. V was pared by 6 bases and J by 4 bases, with 6 bases of the junction left unmatched. The CDR3 runs 14 residues. This CDR3 reads CSVETGNGANVLTF. In nucleotides, the CDR3 is TGCAGCGTAGAGACAGGGAACGGGGCCAACGTCCTGACTTTC.

This clonotype was observed once. The V gene is TRBV28, the J gene TRBJ2-7, with TRBD2 matching over 7 bases. Germline V gene lookup returns CDR1 MDHEN and CDR2 SYDVKM. With 6 bases clipped from V and 12 bases from J, the junction kept 17 bases outside the gene matches. There are 14 residues in the CDR3. Written as DNA, the CDR3 is TGTGCCAGCAGCCCTCTTCTCGTTGGGAGGGGATGGTACTTC. It specifies CASSPLLVGRGWYF.

The chain links TRBV29-1 to TRBJ2-2, with 7 positions matching TRBD1. Germline V gene data show CDR1 as SQVTM and CDR2 as ANQGSEA. The CDR3 is 13 amino acids. V shed 6 bases and J 2 bases; nucleotides not matched to a gene: 3. The CDR3: CSVWDSNTGELFF. DNA for the CDR3: TGCAGCGTGTGGGACAGCAACACCGGGGAGCTGTTTTTT.

The chain recombines TRBV4-1 with TRBJ2-3, with 7 bases identical to TRBD2. The germline CDR1 and CDR2 sequences are MGHRA and YSYEKL. J lost 3 bases, V lost 4 bases, and 10 bases had no gene match. This CDR3 has 16 amino acids. The CDR3 nucleotides are TGCGCCAGCAGCCCTATGGGGCGGGAGAGAACAGATACGCAGTATTTT. This gives the protein CASSPMGRERTDTQYF.

This chain's CDR3 is CASSSRDTAGETQYF. CDR3 sequence (DNA): TGCGCCAGCAGCTCCCGGGACACGGCGGGGGAGACCCAGTACTTC. The chain recombines TRBV5-1 with TRBJ2-5, with D possibly called TRBD1 or TRBD2 (6 bases each). Trimming took off 3 bases at V and 5 bases at J, with 17 bases between the two ends. Germline V gives CDR1 SGHRS, CDR2 YFSETQ. The CDR3 consists of 15 residues. Full variable domain (remainder filled in from reference TRBV5-1 and TRBJ2-5): KAGVTQTPRYLIKTRGQQVTLSCSPISGHRSVSWYQQTPGQGLQFLFEYFSETQRNKGNFPGRFSGRQFSNSRSEMNVSTLELGDSALYLCASSSRDTAGETQYFGPGTRLLVL.

This clonotype showed up just a few times. The rearrangement joins TRBV29-1 to TRBJ2-1; D remains ambiguous. The CDR3 has 13 residues. CDR1 is SQVTM and CDR2 is ANQGSEA in the germline V gene. V was cut by 4 bases and J by 5 bases, with 12 bases left in between. CDR3 DNA sequence: TGCAGCGTTGCGTCGGGCTGGGACAATGAGCAGTTCTTC. It encodes CSVASGWDNEQFF.

The chain couples TRBV20-1 to TRBJ2-4; a possible D gene is TRBD1 (6 bases). From germline, CDR1 is DFQATT and CDR2 SNEGSKA (reference sequence). This CDR3 is 12 amino acids long. Trimming took 2 bases from V and 6 from J, leaving 8 bases between them. The CDR3 here is CSARRTVNIQYF. Here the CDR3 DNA reads TGCAGTGCTAGAAGGACAGTAAACATTCAGTACTTC.

With regard to this clonotype: The junction departs from the called germline gene at one end, perhaps through a read error. The chain recombines TRBV20-1 with TRBJ2-7; D might be TRBD2 (5 bases). The germline V gene has CDR1 DFQATT and CDR2 SNEGSKA (reference sequence). CDR3 size: 11 residues. The CDR3: CRASRDYEQYF. Here the CDR3 DNA reads TGCAGGGCTAGCCGGGACTACGAGCAGTACTTC.

This clonotype was found once. This chain joins TRBV18 and TRBJ1-2; D remains ambiguous. Trimming cost V 1 base and J 2 bases, with 11 bases left between them. The germline gives CDR1 KGHSH, CDR2 LQKENI. The CDR3 has 15 amino acids. The CDR3 reads CASSPLDGGNYGYTF. The CDR3 DNA reads TGTGCCAGCTCACCACTGGATGGTGGAAACTATGGCTACACCTTC.

Note on this clonotype: The germline gene is not matched at one end of the junction; a read error may be the cause. The chain couples TRBV3-1 to TRBJ2-7; D is possibly TRBD2 (5 bases). CDR1 and CDR2 (germline): LGHDT, YNNKEL (reference sequence). CDR3 length: 15 residues. Here the CDR3 DNA reads TGTGTCAGCAGCCAGGCAAGCGGAGCCCCCTACGAGCAGTACTTC. This codes for CVSSQASGAPYEQYF.

The rearrangement joins TRBV27 to TRBJ2-2, with a weak D call TRBD1 (6 bases). The CDR3 covers 14 residues. The germline V and J ends were trimmed by 5 bases and 4 bases, with 11 bases remaining between them. Germline CDR1 MNHEY, CDR2 SMNVEV (reference sequence). In nucleotides, the CDR3 is TGTGCCAGCAGTCGACAGGCAATCACCGGGGAGCTGTTTTTT. Translating it yields CASSRQAITGELFF.

CDR3 nucleotides: TGTGCCAGCAGCATCCGAACCGGGACAGGGGGTGGAAACACTGAAGCTTTCTTT. Amino acids: CASSIRTGTGGGNTEAFF. This rearrangement joins TRBV5-5 to TRBJ1-1, with TRBD1 matching 11 bases. V lost 4 bases and J lost 2; bases outside the gene matches: 13. The length of the CDR3 is 18 residues. Germline values: CDR1 SGHKS, CDR2 YYEKEE (reference sequence).

The chain uses TRBV29-1 and TRBJ2-3; D not resolved. This CDR3 region has 15 residues. Germline V gene data show CDR1 as SQVTM and CDR2 as ANQGSEA. Deletions cut 3 bases from V and 0 bases from J, with 13 bases between. CDR3 in amino acids: CSVDPPALSTDTQYF. CDR3 sequence (DNA): TGCAGCGTTGATCCCCCAGCTCTTAGCACAGATACGCAGTATTTT.

As concerns this clonotype: One end of the junction varies from germline; a read error may be responsible. V and J are TRBV20-1 and TRBJ2-1; 15 bases align to TRBD2. Germline V gives CDR1 DFQATT, CDR2 SNEGSKA (reference sequence). The CDR3 sequence is 16 residues long. The CDR3 loop reads CSARDGTSGGYNDQFF. CDR3 sequence (DNA): TGCAGTGCTAGAGATGGGACTAGCGGGGGGTACAATGACCAGTTCTTC.

V usage is TRBV5-1 and J usage is TRBJ2-1, with TRBD2 matching 7 bases. The CDR3 length is 14 residues. Germline V gene sequence: CDR1 SGHRS, CDR2 YFSETQ. V lost 4 bases and J lost 4; bases outside the gene matches: 5. The CDR3 coding sequence is TGCGCCAGCAGCGCCGGCGGGGGTTACAATGAGCAGTTCTTC. It encodes CASSAGGGYNEQFF. Complete variable domain (other parts from reference TRBV5-1 and TRBJ2-1): KAGVTQTPRYLIKTRGQQVTLSCSPISGHRSVSWYQQTPGQGLQFLFEYFSETQRNKGNFPGRFSGRQFSNSRSEMNVSTLELGDSALYLCASSAGGGYNEQFFGPGTRLTVL.

V is TRBV15 and J is TRBJ2-4; D is unclear. Near its end, the DNA agrees better with TRBJ2-7, so the J call may be wrong. Germline V lookup: CDR1 LNHNV, CDR2 YYDKDF (reference sequence). This CDR3 comprises 14 residues. CDR3 nucleotides: TGTGCCACCAGCAGAGGTGCCACCACCTACGAGCAGTACTTC. Amino acid sequence: CATSRGATTYEQYF.

CDR3: CASSLKYPLGAHTEAFF. Written as DNA, the CDR3 is TGTGCCAGCAGCTTAAAATACCCTCTGGGGGCGCACACTGAAGCTTTCTTT. V usage is TRBV7-9 and J usage is TRBJ1-1; maybe TRBD1 (6 bases). The germline gives CDR1 SEHNR, CDR2 FQNEAQ (reference sequence). Trimming took off 2 bases at V and 3 bases at J, with 19 bases between the two ends. The CDR3 has 17 amino acids.

This rearrangement joins TRBV20-1 to TRBJ2-4, with 12 bases identical to TRBD2. J lost 4 bases, V lost 0 bases, and 10 bases had no gene match. CDR3 length: 18 amino acids. Germline assignment: CDR1 DFQATT and CDR2 SNEGSKA (reference sequence). The CDR3 region has the DNA TGCAGTGCTAGAGATCTCCTCCTAGCGGGGGGGAAGAAAAACATTCAGTACTTC. Translated: CSARDLLLAGGKKNIQYF.

This sequence joins TRBV20-1 and TRBJ1-1, with D perhaps matching TRBD1 (5 bases). Germline CDR1 reads DFQATT; CDR2 reads SNEGSKA (reference sequence). This CDR3 has 11 amino acids. Trimming pared 7 bases from V and 10 bases from J, leaving 16 bases between. The CDR3 DNA follows: TGCAGTGTCACTTCAGGGCACGGAGCTTTCTTT. It translates to CSVTSGHGAFF.